Here is one T cell receptor (beta chain) with its context. The antigen remains undetermined. At one of its ends the junction is not consistent with the germline gene, which may arise from a read error. The second PCR ran roughly 7 to 12 cycles with a sample-barcoded 5' primer and J-beta primers. Carrying 12 random nucleotides, a template-switch adaptor labeled each individual cDNA molecule. TCRdb re-derived calls from the 5' RACE reads in MiXCR, one entry per CDR3 protein. Of 700,000 or so distinct CDR3 sequences in the sample, around a fifth were seen once. This entry is derived from a study of blood T cells in healthy people across ages. Study results and limitations: A conclusive naive versus antigen-experienced comparison was prevented by the unsorted PBMCs.

The CDR3 totals 14 residues. Germline-derived CDR1 and CDR2 are LNHDA and SQIVND (reference sequence). Sequencing was performed on blood. The receptor was derived from a man aged 70 or older in good health. This rearrangement joins TRBV19 to TRBJ2-7, with 7 bases that match TRBD2. For the CDR3, the DNA is TGTGCCGGTAGTACCGGGACTACCCCCTACGAGCAGTACTTC. Translated: CAGSTGTTPYEQYF. The full variable domain, rest sourced from reference TRBV19 and TRBJ2-7, is DGGITQSPKYLFRKEGQNVTLSCEQNLNHDAMYWYRQDPGQGLRLIYYSQIVNDFQKGDIAEGYSVSREKKESFPLTVTSAQKNPTAFYLCAGSTGTTPYEQYFGPGTRLTVT.